The rows below give T cell receptor beta chains drawn from one sample of a study of T cell responses to AZD1222 COVID-19 vaccine. The data were produced by immunoSEQ multiplex PCR, yet TCRdb's version contains in-frame clones alone and is incomplete. The sample has some 99,000 clones, around nine tenths seen once. The sequences come from peripheral blood, collected 28 days after the second AZD1222 dose. The source of these receptors is an adult who received the AZD1222 COVID-19 vaccine. Each CDR3 is given with its conserved first and last residue. D genes are given only for firm matches. Only part of the rows carry a size: once, few, many, or a class if the clone is expanded.

>.|.|TRBV6-5|TRBJ2-7
TGTGCCAGCAGCTTGGGGGGGCGCCTCTCCTACGAGCAGTACTTC
CASSLGGRLSYEQYF
>.|TRBD2|TRBV28|TRBJ2-7
TGTGCCAGCAGTACACCCCGGGAGGGGGGAACCTACGAGCAGTACTTC
CASSTPREGGTYEQYF
>.|.|TRBV7-8|TRBJ1-2
TGTGCCAGCAGCTTACAGGAGAACTATGGCTACACCTTC
CASSLQENYGYTF
>.|.|TRBV2|TRBJ2-1
TGTGCCAGCAGTGCGGTCATTTCGGCCTACAATGAGCAGTTCTTC
CASSAVISAYNEQFF
>.|.|TRBV6-2/TRBV6-3|TRBJ1-5
TGTGCCAGCAGCCCCAGGGGCGCAGAGCCCCAGCATTTT
CASSPRGAEPQHF
>.|.|TRBV5-1|TRBJ2-7
TGCGCCAGCAGTCCCCCGAACGGAGCCTACGAGCAGTACTTC
CASSPPNGAYEQYF
>.|TRBD1|TRBV27|TRBJ2-6
TGTGCCAGCAGTTTTAGGGCAGGGGGCCGGTCTGGGGCCAACGTCCTGACTTTC
CASSFRAGGRSGANVLTF
>once|TRBD2|TRBV9|TRBJ2-2
TGTGCCAGCAGCAAGAGGACTAGTGAAGCCGGGGAGCTGTTTTTT
CASSKRTSEAGELFF
>.|.|TRBV27|TRBJ1-6
TGTGCCACGTCGTGGCAGGAGAATTCACCCCTCCACTTT
CATSWQENSPLHF
>.|.|TRBV5-1|TRBJ1-2
TGCGCCAGCAGCCCCGGGGGTGGCGACTATGGCTACACCTTC
CASSPGGGDYGYTF
>.|TRBD2|TRBV5-1|TRBJ2-1
TGCGCCAGCAGCTCGACTAGCGGGTACAATGAGCAGTTCTTC
CASSSTSGYNEQFF
>.|TRBD2|TRBV9|TRBJ2-7
TGTGCCAGCAGCGTAGTAGCGGGAGTAGGTTACGAGCAGTACTTC
CASSVVAGVGYEQYF
>few|.|TRBV3-1/TRBV3-2|TRBJ2-1
TGTGCCAGCAGCCAAGAAGGGCTAGAGGGGAATGAGCAGTTCTTC
CASSQEGLEGNEQFF
>.|.|TRBV10-3|TRBJ1-1
TGTGCCATCAGATCCGACTTGAACGCTGAAGCTTTCTTT
CAIRSDLNAEAFF
>.|.|TRBV28|TRBJ1-3
TGTGCCAGCTCGGACCTCGGGGCTGGAAACACCATATATTTT
CASSDLGAGNTIYF
>.|TRBD1|TRBV4-1|TRBJ2-3
TGCGCCAGCAGCCAAGGACAGGGATCAGATACGCAGTATTTT
CASSQGQGSDTQYF
>.|TRBD1|TRBV5-1|TRBJ1-1
TGCGCCAGCAGCTTACAGGGGGAAACTGAAGCTTTCTTT
CASSLQGETEAFF
>.|TRBD1|TRBV27|TRBJ2-1
TGTGCCAGCACTTCGGACAGGGACAATGAGCAGTTCTTC
CASTSDRDNEQFF
>.|.|TRBV18|TRBJ2-1
TGTGCCAGCTCACCACGCCGGGACTCCTACAATGAGCAGTTCTTC
CASSPRRDSYNEQFF
>.|.|TRBV29-1|TRBJ1-4
TGCAGCGTTGACGACGGGACAAACCTCGAAAAACTGTTTTTT
CSVDDGTNLEKLFF
>.|.|TRBV12-1|TRBJ1-5
TGTGCCAGCAGCCGAAAGACAGAAGATTTCAATCAGCCCCAGCATTTT
CASSRKTEDFNQPQHF
>.|.|TRBV5-1|TRBJ1-2
TGCGCCAGCACGACGGAAATTAACTATGGCTACACCTTC
CASTTEINYGYTF
>few|.|TRBV6-4|TRBJ2-2
TGTGCCAGCAGTGATCAAAGCGACACCGGGGAGCTGTTTTTT
CASSDQSDTGELFF
>once|TRBD2|TRBV3-1/TRBV3-2|TRBJ2-5
TGTGCCAGCAGCCGTAGCGGGAGGGCTCAGGAGACCCAGTACTTC
CASSRSGRAQETQYF
>.|.|TRBV9|TRBJ2-1
TGTGCCAGCAGCCCAAGAATAATACCCTCCTACAATGAGCAGTTCTTC
CASSPRIIPSYNEQFF
>.|TRBD1|TRBV5-1|TRBJ1-3
TGCGCCAGCAGCTCGGGACAGGCCTCTGGAAACACCATATATTTT
CASSSGQASGNTIYF
>.|.|TRBV11-2|TRBJ1-2
TGTGCCAGCAGCTCAAATAGCGCCCTCTATGGCTACACCTTC
CASSSNSALYGYTF